This T cell receptor (beta chain) stems from a study of cytomegalovirus exposure and HLA in healthy donors. PCR was performed using 60 Vbeta and 13 Jbeta primers. Profiling relied on immunoSEQ multiplex PCR, and the TCRdb table lists in-frame clones only, not all of them. The sample contains 110,000 to 150,000 clones, 80% to 85% of which appear only once. The CDR3 is 15 amino acids. CDR1 is MNHEY and CDR2 is SVGAGI in the germline V gene. V was clipped by 2 bases and J by 3 bases, with 14 bases between them. The chain recombines TRBV6-5 with TRBJ2-7, with a weak D call TRBD1 (6 bases). Sequencing was carried out using PBMCs. The sequence derives from a male donor in good health and CMV-seropositive. CDR3 residues: CASSYLPGDYYEQYF. The CDR3 DNA is TGTGCCAGCAGTTACCTGCCAGGGGATTACTACGAGCAGTACTTC.